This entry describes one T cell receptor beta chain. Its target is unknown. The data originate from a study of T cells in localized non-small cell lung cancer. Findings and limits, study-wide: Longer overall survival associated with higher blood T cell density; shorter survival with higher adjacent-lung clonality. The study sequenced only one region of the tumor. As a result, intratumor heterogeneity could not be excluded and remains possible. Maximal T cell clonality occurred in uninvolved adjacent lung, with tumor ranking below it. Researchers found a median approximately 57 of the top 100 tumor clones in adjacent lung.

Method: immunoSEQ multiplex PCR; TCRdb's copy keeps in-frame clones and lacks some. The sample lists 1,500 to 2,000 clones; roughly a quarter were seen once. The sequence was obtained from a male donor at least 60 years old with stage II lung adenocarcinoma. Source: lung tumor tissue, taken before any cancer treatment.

The CDR3 DNA sequence: TGCAGCGTTGGTGGGTGGCGACACCTCATGAACACTGAAGCTTTCTTT. Its translation is CSVGGWRHLMNTEAFF. V gene TRBV29-1 combines with J gene TRBJ1-1; D call uncertain. CDR1 and CDR2 (germline): SQVTM, ANQGSEA. The length of the CDR3 is 16 residues. With 4 bases removed from V and 0 bases from J, the gap between germline ends came to 18 bases.